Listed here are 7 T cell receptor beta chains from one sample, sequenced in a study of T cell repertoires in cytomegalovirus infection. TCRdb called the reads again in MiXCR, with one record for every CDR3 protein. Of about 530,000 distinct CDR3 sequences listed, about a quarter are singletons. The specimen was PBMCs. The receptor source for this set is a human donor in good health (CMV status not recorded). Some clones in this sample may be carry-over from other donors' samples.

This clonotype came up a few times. CDR3 protein: CASRRYSGSDTQYF. The CDR3 bases are TGTGCCAGCAGGAGATATAGCGGGAGCGATACGCAGTATTTT. The rearrangement joins TRBV6-2 or TRBV6-3 to TRBJ2-3, with TRBD2 matching 9 bases. Looked up from germline, CDR1 is MNHEY and CDR2 is SVGEGT. This CDR3 is 14 amino acids long. Trimming took 6 bases from V and 6 from J; bases not matched to a gene: 7.

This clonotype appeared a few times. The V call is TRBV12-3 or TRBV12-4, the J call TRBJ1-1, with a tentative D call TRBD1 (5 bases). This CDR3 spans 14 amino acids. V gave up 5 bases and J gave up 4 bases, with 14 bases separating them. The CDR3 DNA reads TGTGCCAGCAGTCAAGGCGCCGGGGGCACTGAAGCTTTCTTT. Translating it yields CASSQGAGGTEAFF.

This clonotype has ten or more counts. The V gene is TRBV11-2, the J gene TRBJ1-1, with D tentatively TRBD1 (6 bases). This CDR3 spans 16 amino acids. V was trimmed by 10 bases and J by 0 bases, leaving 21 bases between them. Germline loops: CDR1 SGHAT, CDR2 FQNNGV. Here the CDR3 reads CATSVGARSMNTEAFF. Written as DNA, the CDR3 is TGTGCCACCTCAGTGGGGGCGCGGTCCATGAACACTGAAGCTTTCTTT.

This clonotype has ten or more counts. The CDR3 sequence is CASSPFMEVNTDTQYF. CDR3 bases: TGTGCCAGCAGTCCCTTCATGGAGGTCAACACAGATACGCAGTATTTT. The V and J genes are TRBV12-3 or TRBV12-4 and TRBJ2-3; tentative D call: TRBD2 (5 bases). Trimming removed 5 bases at V and 2 bases at J, with 17 bases between. The CDR3 length is 16 residues.

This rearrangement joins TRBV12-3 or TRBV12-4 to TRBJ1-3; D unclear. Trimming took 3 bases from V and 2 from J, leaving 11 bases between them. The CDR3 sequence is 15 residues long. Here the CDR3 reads CASSLQEVPGNTIYF. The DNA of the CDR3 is TGTGCCAGCAGTTTGCAGGAGGTTCCTGGAAACACCATATATTTT.

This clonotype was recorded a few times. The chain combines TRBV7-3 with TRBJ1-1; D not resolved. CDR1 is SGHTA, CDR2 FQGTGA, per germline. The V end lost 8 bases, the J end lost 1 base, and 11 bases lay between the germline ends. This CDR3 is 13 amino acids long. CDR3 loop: CASGREPNTEAFF. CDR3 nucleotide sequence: TGTGCCAGCGGCCGGGAGCCGAACACTGAAGCTTTCTTT.

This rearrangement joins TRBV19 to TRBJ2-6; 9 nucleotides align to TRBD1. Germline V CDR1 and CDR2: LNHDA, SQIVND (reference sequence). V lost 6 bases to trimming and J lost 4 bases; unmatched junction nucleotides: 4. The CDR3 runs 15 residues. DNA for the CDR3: TGTGCCAGTAGCCGACAGGGGGGAGGGGCCAACGTCCTGACTTTC. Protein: CASSRQGGGANVLTF.